The 17 T cell receptor beta chains presented below share a single source sample, sequenced in a study of response to subunit inactivated influenza vaccine (dated 2018 in TCRdb). Receptor libraries were prepared by RT-PCR. These reads were obtained on an Illumina HiSeq 2500. The public reads were reanalyzed by TCRdb: fastp trimming at Q25, MiXCR alignment, in-frame beta chains only. A single entry per CDR3 protein holds the most common genes and DNA from its merged rows. The table for this sample lists hundreds of thousands of distinct CDR3 sequences; roughly 12% of them were counted only once. The ten largest make up approximately 10% of the sample. These same data were also listed under a study on T cells expressing NK-cell markers. The other study reports the following: The TCR beta cDNA libraries were made using 5'RACE template switching, a step that added both a universal primer site and unique molecular identifiers.

Sequencing was performed on PBMCs from blood, taken on the day of vaccination. These receptors all stem from a man in his fifties who received an inactivated influenza vaccine. Donor details come from another sample of the same person, matched by shared clones.

This clonotype was seen a few times. CDR3: CSGGESEQFF. For the CDR3, the DNA is TGCAGCGGGGGGGAGAGTGAGCAGTTCTTC. V is TRBV29-1 and J is TRBJ2-1; possible D gene TRBD2, 6 bases. Germline assignment: CDR1 SQVTM and CDR2 ANQGSEA. V was pared by 7 bases and J by 9 bases, with 10 bases between. This CDR3 contains 10 residues.

This clonotype was counted ten times or more. The chain links TRBV15 to TRBJ2-5, with TRBD1 as a possible D gene (5 bases). V lost 0 bases, J lost 4 bases, and 9 bases lay in between. The length of the CDR3 is 14 residues. CDR1 is LNHNV, CDR2 YYDKDF, per germline (reference sequence). The CDR3 loop is CATSRDNRRETQYF. CDR3 in DNA: TGTGCCACCAGCAGAGATAACAGGAGAGAGACCCAGTACTTC. The full variable domain, in which reference TRBV15 and TRBJ2-5 provide the parts outside the CDR3, is DAMVIQNPRYQVTQFGKPVTLSCSQTLNHNVMYWYQQKSSQAPKLLFHYYDKDFNNEADTPDNFQSRRPNTSFCFLDIRSPGLGDTAMYLCATSRDNRRETQYFGPGTRLLVL.

The chain recombines TRBV7-3 with TRBJ2-1, with 13 bases lining up with TRBD2. V shed 1 base, J shed 6 bases, and the junction held 3 bases outside the gene matches. The CDR3 runs 16 residues. Germline values: CDR1 SGHTA, CDR2 FQGTGA. The CDR3 sequence is CASSLMTSGRINEQFF. CDR3 sequence (DNA): TGTGCCAGCAGCTTAATGACTAGCGGGAGGATCAATGAGCAGTTCTTC.

V gene TRBV10-3 combines with J gene TRBJ1-5; unclear D gene. CDR3 length equals 13 residues. CDR1 and CDR2 (germline): ENHRY, SYGVKD. V lost 4 bases, J lost 0 bases, and 4 bases lay in between. The CDR3: CAISASSNQPQHF. CDR3 bases: TGTGCCATCAGTGCAAGTAGCAATCAGCCCCAGCATTTT.

The V gene is TRBV27, the J gene TRBJ1-2; 8 bases fit TRBD1. V trimming: 6 bases; J trimming: 2 bases; junction bases outside the gene matches: 5. The length of the CDR3 is 14 residues. The germline CDR1 and CDR2 sequences are MNHEY and SMNVEV (reference sequence). CDR3 sequence (DNA): TGTGCCAGCAGAGGGACAGGAACCAACTATGGCTACACCTTC. Amino acid sequence: CASRGTGTNYGYTF.

The chain joins TRBV7-2 to TRBJ2-7; 11 positions match TRBD1. CDR1 and CDR2 (germline): SGHTA, FQGNSA. The length of the CDR3 is 15 residues. Germline trimming cut 4 bases from V and 4 bases from J; bases unmatched to any gene: 6. The DNA for the CDR3 is TGTGCCAGCAGCTGGCGAGGACAGGGGGCTTACGAGCAGTACTTC. This encodes CASSWRGQGAYEQYF.

A few counts support this clonotype. This chain links TRBV20-1 with TRBJ1-6; 7 bases line up with TRBD1. CDR3 size: 14 residues. Trimming cost V 3 bases and J 7 bases; bases outside gene matches: 6. Germline lookup yields CDR1 DFQATT and CDR2 SNEGSKA (reference sequence). The CDR3 DNA sequence: TGCAGTGCTAGTCAAGACAGGGCCAATTCACCCCTCCACTTT. This sequence encodes CSASQDRANSPLHF.

This clonotype showed up many times. CDR3 sequence: CASSLTSGSIWETQYF. As DNA, the CDR3 is TGTGCCAGCAGCTTGACTAGCGGCTCAATCTGGGAGACCCAGTACTTC. This chain links TRBV7-2 with TRBJ2-5; 9 bases map to TRBD2. The CDR3 has 16 amino acids. V lost 3 bases, J lost 5 bases, and 10 bases stayed unmatched. The V gene's germline CDR1 is SGHTA and CDR2 FQGNSA. Together with reference TRBV7-2 and TRBJ2-5, the CDR3 gives the full variable domain: GAGVSQSPSNKVTEKGKDVELRCDPISGHTALYWYRQSLGQGLEFLIYFQGNSAPDKSGLPSDRFSAERTGGSVSTLTIQRTQQEDSAVYLCASSLTSGSIWETQYFGPGTRLLVL.

This clonotype showed up many times. The CDR3 DNA reads as TGTGCCAGCAGTTTGACGGTCTTGAACACTGAAGCTTTCTTT. This gives the protein CASSLTVLNTEAFF. The chain is built from TRBV28 and TRBJ1-1; unclear D gene. Germline CDR1 and CDR2: MDHEN and SYDVKM. The V end lost 3 bases, the J end lost 0 bases, and 8 bases lay between the germline ends. This CDR3 has 14 amino acids.

There are a few counts of this clonotype. This chain links TRBV7-2 with TRBJ1-1, with D uncertain. The CDR3 runs 14 residues. V gave up 6 bases and J gave up 0 bases, with 11 bases separating them. CDR1 SGHTA and CDR2 FQGNSA come from the germline V gene. CDR3 protein: CASRWGVMNTEAFF. The CDR3 nucleotides are TGTGCCAGCAGGTGGGGTGTCATGAACACTGAAGCTTTCTTT.

This clonotype was seen a few times. The chain combines TRBV7-8 with TRBJ2-7; 10 nucleotides agree with TRBD2. The CDR3 has 16 residues. The V segment lost 1 base and the J segment 2 bases; nucleotides outside the gene matches: 5. The germline V gene has CDR1 SGHVS and CDR2 FQNEAQ. The CDR3 loop reads CASSLEASGGAYEQYF. In DNA form, the CDR3 reads TGTGCCAGCAGCTTAGAAGCCAGCGGGGGGGCCTACGAGCAGTACTTC.

This clonotype showed up just a few times. The chain links TRBV20-1 to TRBJ2-7; maybe TRBD2 (5 bases). The CDR3 has 19 residues. CDR1 and CDR2 from the germline V gene are DFQATT and SNEGSKA (reference sequence). V shed 3 bases and J shed 0 bases, with 27 bases lying between them. DNA of the CDR3: TGCAGTGCTAGCCACCGAGGACTGCCGATCTCCTGGGACTCCTACGAGCAGTACTTC. Protein: CSASHRGLPISWDSYEQYF.

The chain carries TRBV12-3 or TRBV12-4 and TRBJ2-1; 10 nucleotides agree with TRBD1. The CDR3 covers 15 residues. Trimming cost V 6 bases and J 6 bases; bases outside gene matches: 8. CDR3 residues: CASSSGTGAPNEQFF. The CDR3 nucleotides are TGTGCCAGCAGCTCCGGGACAGGGGCCCCCAATGAGCAGTTCTTC.

This sequence joins TRBV4-2 and TRBJ2-7, with D unclear. Germline CDR1 and CDR2: LGHNA and YNFKEQ. Trimming cost V 0 bases and J 5 bases, with 11 bases left between them. This CDR3 has 14 amino acids. The CDR3 loop reads CASSQEVSPHEQYF. The CDR3 nucleotides read TGTGCCAGCAGCCAAGAAGTATCCCCCCACGAGCAGTACTTC.

CDR3 amino acids: CAFCSSRELSGANVLTF. The CDR3 nucleotides read TGTGCCTTCTGTTCTTCTAGGGAGCTGTCTGGGGCCAACGTCCTGACTTTC. The chain carries TRBV6-1 and TRBJ2-6, with D possibly matching TRBD2 (5 bases). The CDR3 extends over 17 amino acids. The germline CDR1 and CDR2 sequences are MNHNS and SASEGT. Trimming pared 11 bases from V and 1 base from J, leaving 21 bases between.

The chain recombines TRBV27 with TRBJ1-5, with TRBD1 identical over 7 bases. Germline loops: CDR1 MNHEY, CDR2 SMNVEV (reference sequence). J gave up 3 bases and V 2 bases, and 4 bases lay outside the gene matches. The CDR3 is made up of 15 amino acids. CDR3 sequence: CASSLGQAANQPQHF. CDR3 DNA: TGTGCCAGCAGTTTAGGACAGGCGGCCAATCAGCCCCAGCATTTT.

This chain connects TRBV12-3 or TRBV12-4 to TRBJ2-3; 7 bases fit TRBD1. J was trimmed by 4 bases and V by 6 bases; bases with no gene match: 4. This CDR3 region has 13 residues. The CDR3 DNA reads TGTGCCAGCAGCGACAGGGTCCCAGATACGCAGTATTTT. This codes for CASSDRVPDTQYF.